The 9 T cell receptor beta chains given below trace back to one sample, sequenced in a study of blood T cell repertoires in COVID-19. TCRdb's copy holds only in-frame clones and misses some; the assay was immunoSEQ multiplex PCR. Here the sample spans 150,000 to 200,000 clones, approximately 90% being singletons. The specimen sequenced was peripheral blood. The receptor source for this set is a man aged 40-49 years with active or convalescent COVID-19.

The V call is TRBV27, the J call TRBJ1-1; 10 bases agree with TRBD1. The CDR3 length is 14 residues. Germline assignment: CDR1 MNHEY and CDR2 SMNVEV (reference sequence). Trimming cost V 6 bases and J 8 bases; bases outside gene matches: 9. CDR3 amino acids: CASSTGTGEMEAFF. The CDR3 nucleotides are TGTGCCAGCAGCACCGGGACAGGGGAAATGGAAGCTTTCTTT.

V usage is TRBV19 and J usage is TRBJ2-7; a possible D gene is TRBD1 (8 bases). V was shortened by 9 bases and J by 0 bases, with 15 bases between the two germline ends. The CDR3 is made up of 14 amino acids. Germline values: CDR1 LNHDA, CDR2 SQIVND (reference sequence). For the CDR3, the DNA is TGTGCCAGAGGGGACAGGACTAGCTCCTACGAGCAGTACTTC. Residues: CARGDRTSSYEQYF. Complete variable domain (other parts from reference TRBV19 and TRBJ2-7): DGGITQSPKYLFRKEGQNVTLSCEQNLNHDAMYWYRQDPGQGLRLIYYSQIVNDFQKGDIAEGYSVSREKKESFPLTVTSAQKNPTAFYLCARGDRTSSYEQYFGPGTRLTVT.

This chain joins TRBV6-5 and TRBJ2-1; 11 bases are a match to TRBD2. Germline V gives CDR1 MNHEY, CDR2 SVGAGI. The trim removed 7 bases at V and 9 bases at J, leaving 8 bases unmatched. CDR3 length: 14 amino acids. The CDR3 nucleotides read TGTGCCAGCACCGTTGGACTAGCGGGCTCTGAGCAGTTCTTC. It codes for CASTVGLAGSEQFF.

The chain combines TRBV4-1 with TRBJ2-7, with 7 bases lining up with TRBD2. Germline CDR1 and CDR2: MGHRA and YSYEKL. Trimming removed 0 bases from V and 3 bases from J; junction bases left unmatched: 8. This CDR3 is built from 16 residues. CDR3 bases: TGCGCCAGCAGCCAAGAATCTAACCTAGCGGACTACGAGCAGTACTTC. Translation: CASSQESNLADYEQYF.

This clone was seen just once. Written as DNA, the CDR3 is TGTGCCAGCGGAGTAGTTCGGGAGACCCAGTACTTC. Encoded protein: CASGVVRETQYF. The J gene is TRBJ2-5, the V gene TRBV6-5; D ambiguous. V was trimmed by 8 bases and J by 5 bases, leaving 12 bases between them. The germline V gene encodes CDR1 MNHEY and CDR2 SVGAGI. This CDR3 comprises 12 residues.

This clone was detected only once. This chain connects TRBV10-3 to TRBJ1-1, with TRBD1 as a possible D gene (5 bases). The CDR3 runs to 11 residues. V lost 4 bases and J 6 bases, leaving 6 bases between the germline ends. Germline CDR1 reads ENHRY; CDR2 reads SYGVKD. CDR3 region: CAISGGAEAFF. The CDR3 DNA reads TGTGCCATCAGTGGGGGGGCTGAAGCTTTCTTT.

The chain links TRBV2 to TRBJ1-2; no firm D call. Germline V gives CDR1 SNHLY, CDR2 FYNNEI. V was shortened by 3 bases and J by 2 bases, with 10 bases between the two germline ends. This CDR3 comprises 14 residues. In nucleotides, the CDR3 is TGTGCCAGCAGTGACGGGGTACCGAACTATGGCTACACCTTC. It is translated as CASSDGVPNYGYTF.

The V gene is TRBV3-1 (or the pseudogene TRBV3-2), the J gene TRBJ2-2; 9 nucleotides agree with TRBD1. Trimming cost V 3 bases and J 3 bases; bases outside gene matches: 11. CDR1 is LGHDT and CDR2 is YNNKEL in the germline V gene (reference sequence). The CDR3 has 18 residues. The CDR3 loop is CASSHAGPGQGHTGELFF. CDR3 in DNA: TGTGCCAGCAGCCATGCTGGGCCGGGACAGGGTCACACCGGGGAGCTGTTTTTT.

The J gene is TRBJ2-1, the V gene TRBV5-6, with D unclear. Trimming pared 1 base from V and 1 base from J, leaving 6 bases between. Germline V gives CDR1 SGHDT, CDR2 YYEEEE. This CDR3 comprises 14 residues. CDR3 bases: TGTGCCAGCAGCTTGACGGTGTCCTACAATGAGCAGTTCTTC. This codes for CASSLTVSYNEQFF. Looking up the rest from reference TRBV5-6 and TRBJ2-1 gives the full variable domain: DAGVTQSPTHLIKTRGQQVTLRCSPKSGHDTVSWYQQALGQGPQFIFQYYEEEERQRGNFPDRFSGHQFPNYSSELNVNALLLGDSALYLCASSLTVSYNEQFFGPGTRLTVL.